These 30 T cell receptor beta chains originate from one sample sequenced in a study of CXCR3-negative and CXCR3-positive naive CD8 T cells (dated by TCRdb to the late 2010s). Sequencer: NextSeq 550. The Human TCR Profiling Kit (MiLaboratory) was used to prepare UMI-labeled 5' RACE TRB cDNA libraries. One entry per CDR3 protein sequence results from the TCRdb reprocessing of the reads, with DNA left out. This sample's table has entries for roughly 89,000 distinct CDR3 sequences. In total, the top ten clones hold 1.7% of the sample. The sequenced sample consisted of naive CXCR3- CD8+ T cells from blood. The cell subset or site tag for this specimen amounts to: CD45RO-CCR7+CD27+CD95- naive CD8+ T cells lacking CXCR3 (TNR3-). Receptors were obtained from a human donor in good health. Some clones in this sample may be carry-over from other donors' samples.

The CDR3: CASSSRTYGTDTQYF. The chain carries TRBV5-1 and TRBJ2-3; the D call from TCRdb, TRBD1, cannot be confirmed without DNA. Germline loops: CDR1 SGHRS, CDR2 YFSETQ. The CDR3 is 15 residues long.

The chain combines TRBV29-1 with TRBJ2-7; TCRdb calls TRBD1, which cannot be checked without DNA. Germline V gene lookup returns CDR1 SQVTM and CDR2 ANQGSEA. There are 13 residues in the CDR3. The CDR3 protein is CSVEGRETYEQYF.

The gene calls are TRBV7-3 and TRBJ2-1; TCRdb proposes TRBD2, but this gene call is untestable without DNA. Germline assignment: CDR1 SGHTA and CDR2 FQGTGA. This CDR3 has 14 residues. The CDR3 here is CASSPAGTLDEQFF.

The chain couples TRBV7-3 to TRBJ2-2; there is no DNA to check the TCRdb D call of TRBD1. From germline, CDR1 is SGHTA and CDR2 FQGTGA. The CDR3 has 13 amino acids. CDR3 region: CASRPGTPGELFF.

The chain uses TRBV7-9 and TRBJ2-5; there is no DNA to check the TCRdb D call of TRBD1. Germline CDR1 and CDR2: SEHNR and FQNEAQ (reference sequence). The CDR3 extends over 15 amino acids. The CDR3 is CASSPRTGDQETQYF.

This chain links TRBV4-1 with TRBJ2-1; TCRdb reports TRBD2, a call that lacks DNA to check it against. Germline V gene data show CDR1 as MGHRA and CDR2 as YSYEKL. The length of the CDR3 is 16 residues. CDR3 residues: CASSQDSLAAYNEQFF.

This chain joins TRBV4-1 and TRBJ2-5; TCRdb's assignment of TRBD1 cannot be checked, as there is no DNA. Germline values: CDR1 MGHRA, CDR2 YSYEKL. The CDR3 sequence is 14 residues long. This CDR3 reads CASSPRTGIETQYF.

The chain is built from TRBV20-1 and TRBJ2-1; TCRdb's assignment of TRBD2 cannot be checked, as there is no DNA. Germline V CDR1 and CDR2: DFQATT, SNEGSKA (reference sequence). The CDR3 length is 14 residues. CDR3 loop: CSAMGLVENNEQFF.

The J gene is TRBJ2-3, the V gene TRBV20-1. Germline CDR1 DFQATT, CDR2 SNEGSKA (reference sequence). CDR3 size: 11 residues. CDR3 amino acids: CSARLWDTQYF.

The chain employs TRBV29-1 and TRBJ2-1; TCRdb returns TRBD1, unconfirmable since there is no DNA. Germline loops: CDR1 SQVTM, CDR2 ANQGSEA. The CDR3 is made up of 16 amino acids. CDR3 residues: CSVEDPPGSSYNEQFF.

This sequence joins TRBV20-1 and TRBJ2-3; TCRdb lists TRBD2, though no DNA is available to test this call. This CDR3 contains 15 residues. Germline loops: CDR1 DFQATT, CDR2 SNEGSKA (reference sequence). The CDR3 is CSARLLAEPTDTQYF.

The J gene is TRBJ2-5, the V gene TRBV5-4; as DNA is missing, the TRBD1 call by TCRdb cannot be tested. Germline V gene lookup returns CDR1 SGHNT and CDR2 YYREEE (reference sequence). This CDR3 is built from 14 residues. CDR3 loop: CASSFRTAQETQYF.

J is TRBJ2-7 and V is TRBV20-1; the D gene TCRdb calls, TRBD1, cannot be checked with no DNA. This CDR3 region has 13 residues. In germline, CDR1 is DFQATT, CDR2 SNEGSKA (reference sequence). The CDR3: CSAGEGVPYEQYF.

CDR3 protein: CASSQGSYSPLHF. V and J are TRBV4-1 and TRBJ1-6. The V gene's germline CDR1 is MGHRA and CDR2 YSYEKL. The CDR3 is made up of 13 amino acids.

This chain's CDR3 is CSVVIQRGDEQYF. The chain has TRBV29-1 and TRBJ2-7; TCRdb's D call of TRBD2 is untestable without DNA. The CDR3 runs 13 residues. Germline loops: CDR1 SQVTM, CDR2 ANQGSEA.

The chain employs TRBV7-9 and TRBJ2-7; TCRdb gives TRBD2 as the D gene, but with no DNA this cannot be confirmed. Germline assignment: CDR1 SEHNR and CDR2 FQNEAQ (reference sequence). This CDR3 has 15 amino acids. The CDR3: CASSLGASGNYEQYF.

V gene TRBV20-1 combines with J gene TRBJ1-1; TCRdb gives TRBD1 as the D gene, but with no DNA this cannot be confirmed. The CDR3 is 14 residues long. Germline values: CDR1 DFQATT, CDR2 SNEGSKA (reference sequence). CDR3 residues: CSARPSDRVTEAFF.

The rearrangement joins TRBV28 to TRBJ1-2. The CDR3 is 11 residues long. The germline gives CDR1 MDHEN, CDR2 SYDVKM. This CDR3 reads CASSFGAAALF.

CDR3 sequence reads: CASSELSSTGGFDEQYF. The J gene is TRBJ2-7, the V gene TRBV25-1. The germline V gene has CDR1 MGHDK and CDR2 SYGVNS. The CDR3 has 17 residues.

The chain combines TRBV5-1 with TRBJ1-6. Germline CDR1 reads SGHRS; CDR2 reads YFSETQ. The CDR3 is made up of 14 amino acids. The CDR3 is CASSLGLSDSPLHF.

The gene calls are TRBV5-6 and TRBJ2-1. CDR1 is SGHDT, CDR2 YYEEEE, per germline. This CDR3 contains 14 residues. This CDR3 reads CASARTSSYNEQFF.

This chain joins TRBV29-1 and TRBJ1-1. CDR1 is SQVTM and CDR2 is ANQGSEA in the germline V gene. The CDR3 runs to 13 residues. The CDR3 loop is CSVEDDEGTEAFF.

The rearrangement links TRBV5-1 to TRBJ2-3; checking the TCRdb D call of TRBD1 is not possible without DNA. This CDR3 has 14 residues. CDR1 SGHRS and CDR2 YFSETQ come from the germline V gene. CDR3: CASSAPEAADTQYF.

V is TRBV7-9 and J is TRBJ1-4; lacking DNA, the TRBD1 call made by TCRdb goes unchecked. Germline V gene data show CDR1 as SEHNR and CDR2 as FQNEAQ (reference sequence). CDR3 length: 16 residues. Here the CDR3 reads CASSPLLGKLNEKLFF.

J is TRBJ1-2 and V is TRBV29-1. Germline V CDR1 and CDR2: SQVTM, ANQGSEA. The CDR3 is 11 amino acids. CDR3 amino acids: CSVEGGYGYTF.

The chain carries TRBV29-1 and TRBJ1-1. Germline lookup yields CDR1 SQVTM and CDR2 ANQGSEA. This CDR3 has 14 amino acids. Here the CDR3 reads CSVGVANMNTEAFF.

The V gene is TRBV6-2 or TRBV6-3, the J gene TRBJ2-1; TCRdb's assignment of TRBD1 cannot be checked, as there is no DNA. Germline CDR1 reads MNHEY; CDR2 reads SVGEGT. The CDR3 totals 15 residues. The CDR3 sequence: CASSTNGGAYNEQFF.

The chain employs TRBV7-9 and TRBJ2-7. The germline V gene encodes CDR1 SEHNR and CDR2 FQNEAQ (reference sequence). The CDR3 has 14 amino acids. The CDR3 sequence: CASSLSYTSYEQYF.

The chain links TRBV29-1 to TRBJ2-7; the TCRdb D gene call, TRBD2, has no DNA to confirm it. The CDR3 spans 12 residues. Germline values: CDR1 SQVTM, CDR2 ANQGSEA. The CDR3 here is CSVEGQGHEQYF.

The chain recombines TRBV7-9 with TRBJ2-7; TCRdb reports TRBD1, a call that lacks DNA to check it against. CDR1 is SEHNR and CDR2 is FQNEAQ in the germline V gene (reference sequence). The CDR3 sequence is 16 residues long. The CDR3 spells CASSLAYSGYAYEQYF.